The rows below give T cell receptor beta chains drawn from one sample of a study of identical twins. TCRdb recomputed calls from the 5' RACE reads with MiXCR, one row per CDR3 protein. Counted here are 640,000 or so distinct CDR3 sequences, 6.1% occurring once; the ten biggest clones make up 1.5% to 2%. Sequencing input: naive T cells sorted from blood. The receptors were sampled from a man aged 18 to 30 in good health. Both conserved end residues are part of each CDR3. The D gene is left open where the match is weak. Rows give clone size only sometimes, using once, few, many, or a class for an expanded clone.

few,TRBD1,TRBJ2-2,TRBV5-1,CASSRTGEPGELFF,TGCGCCAGCAGCAGGACAGGGGAACCCGGGGAGCTGTTTTTT
few,.,TRBJ2-5,TRBV7-7,CASSLGVIGYQETQYF,TGTGCCAGCAGCTTAGGCGTTATTGGCTACCAAGAGACCCAGTACTTC
many,.,TRBJ2-1,TRBV25-1,CASSTQGWEQFF,TGTGCCAGCAGTACTCAGGGATGGGAGCAGTTCTTC
few,.,TRBJ2-1,TRBV6-1,CASSLGDVREQFF,TGTGCCAGCTCCCTTGGGGACGTCAGAGAGCAGTTCTTC
many,.,TRBJ2-5,TRBV5-1,CASSLQGTEEETQYF,TGCGCCAGCAGCTTGCAGGGGACGGAGGAAGAGACCCAGTACTTC
many,.,TRBJ2-3,TRBV10-3,CAIGGSSTDTQYF,TGTGCCATCGGTGGCAGCAGCACAGATACGCAGTATTTT
many,TRBD2,TRBJ2-7,TRBV7-9,CASSLTGGASYEQYF,TGTGCCAGCAGCTTAACGGGAGGTGCCTCCTACGAGCAGTACTTC
few,.,TRBJ2-5,TRBV24-1,CATRTPGVSSETQYF,TGTGCCACCAGGACCCCTGGAGTATCAAGTGAGACCCAGTACTTC
few,.,TRBJ2-1,TRBV20-1,CSASSATGAYNEQFF,TGCAGTGCTAGTTCCGCCACAGGCGCCTACAATGAGCAGTTCTTC
.,.,TRBJ1-4,TRBV25-1,CASSPGELWKEKLFF,TGTGCCAGCAGTCCGGGTGAATTGTGGAAGGAAAAACTGTTTTTT
few,.,TRBJ2-2,TRBV6-2/TRBV6-3,CASSYGGKNTGELFF,TGTGCCAGCAGTTATGGCGGGAAGAACACCGGGGAGCTGTTTTTT
many,TRBD1,TRBJ1-5,TRBV4-1,CASSLGTGGAIQPQHF,TGCGCCAGCAGCCTCGGGACAGGGGGCGCAATTCAGCCCCAGCATTTT
.,.,TRBJ2-1,TRBV12-3/TRBV12-4,CASSFSQGMGEQFF,TGTGCCAGCAGTTTTTCACAGGGCATGGGTGAGCAGTTCTTC
many,TRBD2,TRBJ2-1,TRBV20-1,CSACLLAGGRNEQFF,TGCAGTGCTTGCCTGCTAGCGGGAGGGAGAAATGAGCAGTTCTTC
few,TRBD1,TRBJ2-7,TRBV27,CASSYRGTYEQYF,TGTGCCAGCAGTTACAGGGGTACCTACGAGCAGTACTTC
.,TRBD1,TRBJ2-3,TRBV12-3/TRBV12-4,CASRDAGGDTDTQYF,TGTGCCAGCAGGGACGCAGGGGGTGACACAGATACGCAGTATTTT
many,TRBD1,TRBJ1-1,TRBV5-1,CASSLGNRGDYTEAFF,TGCGCCAGCAGCTTGGGAAACAGGGGTGACTACACTGAAGCTTTCTTT
.,TRBD2,TRBJ2-3,TRBV4-3,CASSQVAGGVGTDTQYF,TGCGCCAGCAGCCAAGTCGCGGGAGGTGTTGGGACAGATACGCAGTATTTT
.,TRBD1,TRBJ2-7,TRBV7-9,CASSIDRAYEQYF,TGTGCCAGCAGCATAGACAGGGCCTACGAGCAGTACTTC
.,.,TRBJ1-3,TRBV11-3,CASSLVGEPGNTIYF,TGTGCCAGCAGCTTAGTCGGGGAACCGGGAAACACCATATATTTT